In its sample, the clone carrying this TCR beta chain was seen a few times. The entry originates in a study of human T cells and chemical hapten exposure. A single record per CDR3 protein comes from TCRdb applying MiXCR to the RACE reads. This sample has tens of thousands of distinct CDR3 sequences, with approximately 11% found just once. Time point reported: pre-sensitization, week 0. The treatment was: therapeutic diphenylcyclopropenone sensitization with weekly scalp DPC. CDR3 length: 18 residues. CDR1 is DFQATT and CDR2 is SNEGSKA in the germline V gene (reference sequence). The germline V and J ends were trimmed by 0 bases and 1 base, with 19 bases remaining between them.

The V call is TRBV20-1, the J call TRBJ2-1; D is ambiguous. This TCR was recovered from a woman aged 45-60 years with alopecia areata. Some clones in this sample may be carry-over from other donors' samples. This material consisted of whole blood, taken in connection with sensitization to the hapten diphenylcyclopropenone (DPC). This chain's CDR3 is CSARDPSSLAPSYNEQFF. CDR3 coding DNA: TGCAGTGCTAGAGATCCATCGTCACTGGCACCGTCCTACAATGAGCAGTTCTTC.